The 10 T cell receptor beta chains in this list originate from one sample, sequenced in a study of persistence of HIV-infected CD4 T cells. Sequencing used immunoSEQ version 4 in survey mode. Libraries were prepared by immunoSEQ multiplex PCR; TCRdb keeps only in-frame clonotypes and omits some of them. Among about 40,000 clones, approximately 80% were seen once, and the ten largest hold 13% to 15%. The stimulus was an HIV-1 Gag 15-mer peptide pool, about 1 ug/peptide/mL. Sorted nonresponding memory CD4+ T cells were CD40L-negative, CD69-negative, CD45RO-high. Their target antigens are unknown. The source was CD4+ T cells sorted from PBMCs after 18-hour stimulation, collected from a patient who received antiretroviral therapy. Receptors were obtained from an adult man with HIV who was CMV-seropositive.

The V gene is TRBV29-1, the J gene TRBJ1-4; 10 nucleotides align to TRBD1. The CDR3 spans 15 residues. The germline gives CDR1 SQVTM, CDR2 ANQGSEA. V shed 7 bases and J 8 bases; nucleotides not matched to a gene: 13. This CDR3 reads CSARTGGNYAEKLFF. CDR3 in DNA: TGCAGCGCCCGGACAGGGGGGAATTATGCAGAAAAACTGTTTTTT. The full variable domain, in which reference TRBV29-1 and TRBJ1-4 provide the parts outside the CDR3, is SAVISQKPSRDICQRGTSLTIQCQVDSQVTMMFWYRQQPGQSLTLIATANQGSEATYESGFVIDKFPISRPNLTFSTLTVSNMSPEDSSIYLCSARTGGNYAEKLFFGSGTQLSVL.

The chain combines TRBV4-1 with TRBJ2-5, with 7 nucleotides matching TRBD2. The V segment lost 2 bases and the J segment 3 bases; nucleotides outside the gene matches: 3. In germline, CDR1 is MGHRA, CDR2 YSYEKL. This CDR3 is 14 amino acids long. CDR3 residues: CASSQTSVEETQYF. CDR3 nucleotide sequence: TGCGCCAGCAGCCAAACTAGCGTAGAAGAGACCCAGTACTTC.

This clone was recorded a few times. The chain is built from TRBV6-1 and TRBJ1-2, with TRBD1 as a possible D gene (6 bases). V was shortened by 0 bases and J by 8 bases, with 13 bases between the two germline ends. The CDR3 extends over 14 amino acids. Germline V gene data show CDR1 as MNHNS and CDR2 as SASEGT. DNA for the CDR3: TGTGCCAGCAGTGAAGCGCAGGGGAGGGTGGGCTACACCTTC. Translating it yields CASSEAQGRVGYTF.

V is TRBV6-6 and J is TRBJ2-7; no reliable D call. V was clipped by 5 bases and J by 0 bases, with 14 bases between them. CDR3 size: 15 residues. CDR1 and CDR2 (germline): MNHNY, SVGAGI (reference sequence). CDR3 DNA: TGTGCCAGCAGTCCCCCGGGTTCGAGCTCCTACGAGCAGTACTTC. Translated: CASSPPGSSSYEQYF.

The chain has TRBV16 and TRBJ1-1; D ambiguous. V dropped 1 base and J dropped 4 bases, with 4 bases sitting between them. The germline V gene encodes CDR1 KGHSY and CDR2 FQNENV. The CDR3 has 12 residues. This chain's CDR3 is CASSQWGTEAFF. CDR3 DNA sequence: TGTGCCAGCAGCCAATGGGGCACTGAAGCTTTCTTT.

The chain combines TRBV19 with TRBJ1-2; D not certain. The germline V and J ends were trimmed by 3 bases and 2 bases, with 13 bases remaining between them. Germline CDR1 LNHDA, CDR2 SQIVND (reference sequence). The CDR3 has 15 amino acids. CDR3 loop: CASSMKKGQNYGYTF. The DNA for the CDR3 is TGTGCCAGTAGTATGAAAAAAGGGCAGAACTATGGCTACACCTTC.

The chain uses TRBV7-9 and TRBJ2-1; D not resolved. There are 13 residues in the CDR3. V lost 2 bases and J lost 7, with 9 bases in between. The germline CDR1 and CDR2 sequences are SEHNR and FQNEAQ (reference sequence). As DNA, the CDR3 is TGTGCCAGCAGCTTACAAAACTTGAATGAGCAGTTCTTC. Amino acid sequence: CASSLQNLNEQFF.

The rearrangement links TRBV10-3 to TRBJ1-1; D gene uncertain. Deletions cut 0 bases from V and 3 bases from J, with 8 bases between. The CDR3 is 14 residues long. The germline V gene encodes CDR1 ENHRY and CDR2 SYGVKD. CDR3 bases: TGTGCCATCAGTGAGTCTGGCGGGGACACTGAAGCTTTCTTT. As protein: CAISESGGDTEAFF.

The genes are TRBV29-1 and TRBJ1-1; no reliable D call. The CDR3 has 13 amino acids. The germline gives CDR1 SQVTM, CDR2 ANQGSEA. Trimming took 6 bases from V and 0 from J, leaving 11 bases between them. CDR3 residues: CSVGLRLNTEAFF. The CDR3, as DNA: TGCAGCGTAGGATTGCGTCTGAACACTGAAGCTTTCTTT.

The chain combines TRBV10-3 with TRBJ2-3; no definite D call. The length of the CDR3 is 11 residues. Trimming removed 11 bases from V and 2 bases from J, with 8 bases in between. Germline V gene data show CDR1 as ENHRY and CDR2 as SYGVKD. This chain's CDR3 is CASKATDTQYF. The CDR3 DNA is TGTGCCTCGAAGGCCACAGATACGCAGTATTTT.